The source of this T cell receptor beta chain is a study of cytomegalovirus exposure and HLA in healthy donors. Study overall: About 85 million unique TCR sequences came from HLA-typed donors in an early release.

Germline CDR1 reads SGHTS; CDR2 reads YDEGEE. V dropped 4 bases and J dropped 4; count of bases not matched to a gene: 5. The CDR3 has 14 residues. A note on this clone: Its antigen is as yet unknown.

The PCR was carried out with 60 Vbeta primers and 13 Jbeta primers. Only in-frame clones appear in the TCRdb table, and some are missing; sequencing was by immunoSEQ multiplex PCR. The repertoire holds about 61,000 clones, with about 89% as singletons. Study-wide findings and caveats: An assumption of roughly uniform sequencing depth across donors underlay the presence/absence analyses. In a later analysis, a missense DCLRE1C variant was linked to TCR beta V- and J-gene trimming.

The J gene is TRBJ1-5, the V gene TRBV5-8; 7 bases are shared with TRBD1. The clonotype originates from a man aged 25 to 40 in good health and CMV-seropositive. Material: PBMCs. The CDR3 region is CASSPGDSNQPQHF. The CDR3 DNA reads TGTGCCAGCAGCCCCGGGGACAGTAATCAGCCCCAGCATTTT.